What follows are 5 T cell receptor beta chains derived from one specimen sequenced in a study of T cells in women clearing cervical HPV infection. Here immunoSEQ multiplex PCR was the method, and the copy in TCRdb shows in-frame clones only, minus some. Recorded for this sample: about 36,000 clones. Sequencing input: blood buffy coat. The source is a woman aged 18 to 75 with a cervical HPV16 infection that either progressed to CIN3+ or cleared (not recorded which).

As for this clone: The CDR3 goes on 3 residues after the read ends, and that part is filled in from the germline J gene. The gene calls are TRBV5-6 and TRBJ2-1; D not certain. Trimming stripped 0 bases from V and 8 bases from J, with 6 bases between. This CDR3 spans 12 amino acids. Germline-derived CDR1 and CDR2 are SGHDT and YYEEEE. The CDR3 spells CASSLGTDEQFF. The DNA read from the CDR3 is TGTGCCAGCAGCTTGGGTACGGATGAG.

Note on this clone: The read ends 3 residues early relative to the CDR3; the germline J gene fills the gap. V gene TRBV12-3 or TRBV12-4 combines with J gene TRBJ2-1; D is undetermined. The CDR3 has 13 residues. V was clipped by 0 bases and J by 7 bases, with 7 bases between them. Partial CDR3 DNA: TGTGCCAGCAGTTTAGCCGGTATGAATGAG. Translation: CASSLAGMNE. The whole CDR3 sequence reads CASSLAGMNEQFF.

Incomplete CDR3 DNA: TGTGCCAGCAGTTACTTCCGAGGGGACAGCAGCAGTCCGCCC. Amino acid sequence: CASSYFRGDSSSPP. From start to end, the CDR3 is CASSYFRGDSSSPPQHF. The chain combines TRBV6-2 or TRBV6-3 with TRBJ1-5; TRBD1 matches 7 bases. The sequenced fragment ends 3 residues before the CDR3 boundary, so the rest is inferred from the germline J gene. J was trimmed by 9 bases and V by 1 base; bases with no gene match: 15. Germline lookup yields CDR1 MNHEY and CDR2 SVGEGT. CDR3 length equals 17 residues.

Notes on this clone: Read sequence stops 3 residues before the CDR3 end, and the germline J gene provides the missing end. The chain is built from TRBV12-3 or TRBV12-4 and TRBJ2-6, with 8 bases aligning to TRBD1. The V segment lost 5 bases and the J segment 0 bases; nucleotides outside the gene matches: 6. The CDR3 has 17 amino acids. CDR3 protein: CASSPGQGRSGANVLTF. The covered CDR3 bases are TGTGCCAGCAGTCCCGGACAGGGTCGCTCTGGGGCCAACGTC.

In the case of this clone: The CDR3 end falls 3 residues outside the read, so it is completed with the germline J gene. V gene TRBV5-4 combines with J gene TRBJ2-2; 12 bases line up with TRBD2. Per the germline V gene, CDR1 is SGHNT and CDR2 is YYREEE (reference sequence). The CDR3 loop spans 16 amino acids. The V segment lost 3 bases and the J segment 7 bases; nucleotides outside the gene matches: 7. CDR3 DNA (partial): TGTGCCAGCAGCTCCGGACTAGCGGGACTGGTCGGGGAG. Translation: CASSSGLAGLVGE. The full CDR3 reads CASSSGLAGLVGELFF.